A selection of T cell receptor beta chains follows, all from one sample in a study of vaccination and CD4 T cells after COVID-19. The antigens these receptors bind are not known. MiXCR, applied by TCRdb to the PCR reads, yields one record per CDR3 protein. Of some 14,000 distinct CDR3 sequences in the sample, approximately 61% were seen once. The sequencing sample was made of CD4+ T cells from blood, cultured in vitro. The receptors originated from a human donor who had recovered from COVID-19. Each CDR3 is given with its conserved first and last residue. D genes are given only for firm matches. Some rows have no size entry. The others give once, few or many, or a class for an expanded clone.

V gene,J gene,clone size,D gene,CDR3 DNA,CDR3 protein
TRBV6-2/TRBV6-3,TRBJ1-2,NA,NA,TGTGCCAGCAGTTACTCCTTGGAGCGCGGCTACACCTTC,CASSYSLERGYTF
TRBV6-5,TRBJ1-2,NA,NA,TGTGCCAGCAGTTATCGTCTGGGGTACTATGGCTACACCTTC,CASSYRLGYYGYTF
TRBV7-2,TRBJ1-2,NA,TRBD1,TGTGCCAGCAGCCCCGCAGGGGGTGGCTATGGCTACACCTTC,CASSPAGGGYGYTF
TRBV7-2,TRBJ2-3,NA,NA,TGTGCCAGCAGCTTAGGGGGGTCGTACCAAGATACGCAGTATTTT,CASSLGGSYQDTQYF
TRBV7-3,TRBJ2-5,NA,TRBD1,TGTGCCAGCAGCTTAAGACAGGGGCAGACCCAGTACTTC,CASSLRQGQTQYF
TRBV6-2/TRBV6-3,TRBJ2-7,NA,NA,TGTGCCAGCAGTTCACAGGGCTACGAGCAGTACTTC,CASSSQGYEQYF
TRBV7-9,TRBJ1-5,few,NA,TGTGCCAGCAGCCCAGAAACGTACTATAGCAATCAGCCCCAGCATTTT,CASSPETYYSNQPQHF
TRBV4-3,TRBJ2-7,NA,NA,TGCGCCAGCAGCCTAGCAACGGGGAACTACGAGCAGTACTTC,CASSLATGNYEQYF
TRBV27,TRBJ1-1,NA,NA,TGTGCCAGCAGAGGATTGATGAACACTGAAGCTTTCTTT,CASRGLMNTEAFF
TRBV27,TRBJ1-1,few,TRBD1,TGTGCCAGCAGTTTCCAGGGCAGGGGGGTCCCCACTGAAGCTTTCTTT,CASSFQGRGVPTEAFF
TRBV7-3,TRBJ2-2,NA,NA,TGTGCCAGCAGCGGATCAGGTACCGGGGAGCTGTTTTTT,CASSGSGTGELFF
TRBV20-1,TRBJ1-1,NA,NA,TGCAGTGCCTCCAAGACAATCATGAACACTGAAGCTTTCTTT,CSASKTIMNTEAFF
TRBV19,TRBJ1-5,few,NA,TGTGCCAGTAGTATAGATCAGGGAGCAAATCAGCCCCAGCATTTT,CASSIDQGANQPQHF
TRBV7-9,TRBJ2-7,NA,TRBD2,TGTGCCAGCAGCTTCGGACTAGCGGGAGTCTACGAGCAGTACTTC,CASSFGLAGVYEQYF
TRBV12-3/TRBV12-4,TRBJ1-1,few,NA,TGTGCCAGCAGTTTGGGCGGACGTCAGAACACTGAAGCTTTCTTT,CASSLGGRQNTEAFF
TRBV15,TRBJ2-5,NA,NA,TGTGCCACCAGCAGCTGGTCGGGCGAAGAGACCCAGTACTTC,CATSSWSGEETQYF
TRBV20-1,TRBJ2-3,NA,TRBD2,TGCAGTGCTAGACCTAGTACTCGCGGGAGGGCCCTAGATACGCAGTATTTT,CSARPSTRGRALDTQYF
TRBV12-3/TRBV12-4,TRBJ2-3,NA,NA,TGTGCCAGCAGTCCTCGGACGGGCACAGATACGCAGTATTTT,CASSPRTGTDTQYF
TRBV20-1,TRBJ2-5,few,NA,TGCAGCGCCTTACGGGGGGCCGGGGAGACCCAGTACTTC,CSALRGAGETQYF
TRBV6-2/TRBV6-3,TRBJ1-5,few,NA,TGTGCCAGCAGTCGTTATAGCAATCAGCCCCAGCATTTT,CASSRYSNQPQHF
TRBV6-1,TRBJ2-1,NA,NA,TGTGCCAGCAGTGAAGAAGGGGCACCTATTGAGCAGTTCTTC,CASSEEGAPIEQFF
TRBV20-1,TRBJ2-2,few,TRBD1,TGCAGTGCTAGTGGGACAGGGCTTCGCACCGGGGAGCTGTTTTTT,CSASGTGLRTGELFF
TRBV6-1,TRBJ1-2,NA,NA,TGTGCCAGCAAGGGGGTTGCCGGACAGCACTATGGCTACACCTTC,CASKGVAGQHYGYTF
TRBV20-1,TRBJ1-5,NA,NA,TGCAGTGCTGTCTCCGAGGGGGATCAGCCCCAGCATTTT,CSAVSEGDQPQHF
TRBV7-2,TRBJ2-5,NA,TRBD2,TGTGCCACCCAGAACCTGGGACTAGCGGAAGAGACCCAGTACTTC,CATQNLGLAEETQYF
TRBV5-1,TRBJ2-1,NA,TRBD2,TGCGCCAGCAGCTCTGGCCTAGCGGGACAGTTGCAGTTCTTC,CASSSGLAGQLQFF